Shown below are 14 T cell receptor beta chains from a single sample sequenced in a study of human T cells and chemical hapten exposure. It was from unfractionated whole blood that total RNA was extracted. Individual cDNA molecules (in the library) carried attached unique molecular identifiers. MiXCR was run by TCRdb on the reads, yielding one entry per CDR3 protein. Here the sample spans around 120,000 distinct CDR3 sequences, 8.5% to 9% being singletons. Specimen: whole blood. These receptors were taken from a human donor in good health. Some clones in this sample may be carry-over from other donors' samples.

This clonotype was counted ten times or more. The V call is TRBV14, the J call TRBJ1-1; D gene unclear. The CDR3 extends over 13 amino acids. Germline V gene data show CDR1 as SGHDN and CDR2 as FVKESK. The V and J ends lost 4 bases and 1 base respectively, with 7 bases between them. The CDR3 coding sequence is TGTGCCAGCAGCCTCACACCGAACACTGAAGCTTTCTTT. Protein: CASSLTPNTEAFF.

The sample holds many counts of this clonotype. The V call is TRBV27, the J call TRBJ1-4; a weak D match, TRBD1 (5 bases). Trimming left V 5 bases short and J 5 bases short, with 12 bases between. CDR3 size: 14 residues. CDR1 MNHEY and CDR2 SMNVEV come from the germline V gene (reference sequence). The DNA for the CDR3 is TGTGCCAGCAGTCCCCGGAACAGGAATGAAAAACTGTTTTTT. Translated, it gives CASSPRNRNEKLFF.

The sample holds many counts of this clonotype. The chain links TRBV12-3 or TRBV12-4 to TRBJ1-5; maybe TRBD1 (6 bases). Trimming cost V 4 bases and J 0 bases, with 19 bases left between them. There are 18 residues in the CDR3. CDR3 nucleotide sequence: TGTGCCAGCAGTTGGGTCCTGGGCGACAGGTATAGCAATCAGCCCCAGCATTTT. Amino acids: CASSWVLGDRYSNQPQHF.

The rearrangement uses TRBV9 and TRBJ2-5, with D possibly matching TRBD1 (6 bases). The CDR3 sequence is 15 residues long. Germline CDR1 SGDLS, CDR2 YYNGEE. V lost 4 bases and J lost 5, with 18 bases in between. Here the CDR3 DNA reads TGTGCCAGCAGCTTCTCGGACAGTTTAGGTGAGACCCAGTACTTC. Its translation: CASSFSDSLGETQYF.

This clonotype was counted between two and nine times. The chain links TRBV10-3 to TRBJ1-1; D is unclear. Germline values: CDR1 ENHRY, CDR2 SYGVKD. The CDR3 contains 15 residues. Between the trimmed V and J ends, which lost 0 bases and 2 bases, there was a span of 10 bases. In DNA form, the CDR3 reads TGTGCCATCAGTGAGTCGTGGGCTTTAAACACTGAAGCTTTCTTT. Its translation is CAISESWALNTEAFF.

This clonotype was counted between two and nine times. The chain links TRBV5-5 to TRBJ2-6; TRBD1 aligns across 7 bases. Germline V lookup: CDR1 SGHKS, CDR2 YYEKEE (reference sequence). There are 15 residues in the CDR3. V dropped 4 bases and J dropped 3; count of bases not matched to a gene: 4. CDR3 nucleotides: TGTGCCAGCAGCGACAGGGTAGATGGGGCCAACGTCCTGACTTTC. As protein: CASSDRVDGANVLTF.

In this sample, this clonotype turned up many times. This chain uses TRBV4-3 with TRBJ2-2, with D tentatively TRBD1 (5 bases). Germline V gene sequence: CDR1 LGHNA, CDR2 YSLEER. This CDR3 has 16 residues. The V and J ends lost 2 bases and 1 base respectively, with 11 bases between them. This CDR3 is CASSQRITGNTGELFF. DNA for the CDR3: TGCGCCAGCAGCCAAAGAATAACAGGGAACACCGGGGAGCTGTTTTTT.

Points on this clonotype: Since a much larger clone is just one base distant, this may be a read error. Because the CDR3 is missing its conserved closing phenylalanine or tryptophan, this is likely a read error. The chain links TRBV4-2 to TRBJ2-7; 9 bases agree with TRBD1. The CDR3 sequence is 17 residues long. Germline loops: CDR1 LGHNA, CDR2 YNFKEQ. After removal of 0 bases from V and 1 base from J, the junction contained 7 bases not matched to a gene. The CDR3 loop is CASSQDYEGQGSYEQYI. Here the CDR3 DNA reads TGTGCCAGCAGCCAAGATTACGAAGGACAGGGGTCCTACGAGCAGTACATC.

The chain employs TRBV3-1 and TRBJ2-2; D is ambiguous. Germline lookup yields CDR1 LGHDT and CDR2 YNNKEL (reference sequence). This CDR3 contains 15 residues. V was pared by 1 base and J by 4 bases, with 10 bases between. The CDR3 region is CASSQASTVTGELFF. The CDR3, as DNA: TGTGCCAGCAGCCAAGCGAGTACCGTCACCGGGGAGCTGTTTTTT. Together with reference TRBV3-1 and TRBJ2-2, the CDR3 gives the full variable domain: DTAVSQTPKYLVTQMGNDKSIKCEQNLGHDTMYWYKQDSKKFLKIMFSYNNKELIINETVPNRFSPKSPDKAHLNLHINSLELGDSAVYFCASSQASTVTGELFFGEGSRLTVL.

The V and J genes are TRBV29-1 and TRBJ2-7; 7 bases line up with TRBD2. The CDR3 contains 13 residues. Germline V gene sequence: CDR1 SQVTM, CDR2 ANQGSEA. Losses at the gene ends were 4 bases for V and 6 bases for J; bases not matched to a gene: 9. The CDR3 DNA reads TGCAGCGTTGGCGGCAACTCGGGGGGCGAGCAGTACTTC. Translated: CSVGGNSGGEQYF.

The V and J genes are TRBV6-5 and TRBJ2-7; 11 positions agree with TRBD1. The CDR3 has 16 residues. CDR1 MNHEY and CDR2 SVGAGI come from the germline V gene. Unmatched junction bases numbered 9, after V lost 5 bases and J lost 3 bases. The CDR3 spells CASSPRGQGAYYEQYF. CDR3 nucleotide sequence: TGTGCCAGCAGTCCTCGTGGACAGGGGGCCTACTACGAGCAGTACTTC.

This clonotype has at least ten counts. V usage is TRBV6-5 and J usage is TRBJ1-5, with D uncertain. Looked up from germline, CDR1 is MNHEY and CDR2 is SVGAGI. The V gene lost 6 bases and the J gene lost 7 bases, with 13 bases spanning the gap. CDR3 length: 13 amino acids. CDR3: CASSVQLGQPQHF. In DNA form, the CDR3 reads TGTGCCAGCAGCGTCCAGCTTGGGCAGCCCCAGCATTTT.

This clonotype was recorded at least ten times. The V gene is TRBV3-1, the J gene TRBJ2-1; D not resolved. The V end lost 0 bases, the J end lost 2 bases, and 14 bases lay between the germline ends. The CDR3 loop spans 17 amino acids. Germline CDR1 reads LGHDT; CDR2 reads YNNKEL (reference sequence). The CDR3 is CASSQDPGRAAYNEQFF. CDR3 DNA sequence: TGTGCCAGCAGCCAAGATCCAGGTAGGGCCGCCTACAATGAGCAGTTCTTC.

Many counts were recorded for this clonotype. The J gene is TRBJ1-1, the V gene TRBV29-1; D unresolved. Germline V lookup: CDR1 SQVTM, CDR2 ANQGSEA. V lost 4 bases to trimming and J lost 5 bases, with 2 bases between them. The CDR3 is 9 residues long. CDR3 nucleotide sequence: TGCAGCGTTGGAACTGAAGCTTTCTTT. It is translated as CSVGTEAFF.